A selection of T cell receptor beta chains follows, all from one sample in a study of post-analysis software for immune sequencing data. MiXCR, run by TCRdb on the PCR reads, gives a single entry per CDR3 protein. This sample has 700,000 to 800,000 distinct CDR3 sequences, with 30% found just once. The sequenced sample consisted of blood. The receptors come from a girl aged 5-17 years with multiple sclerosis. CDR3s include the opening cysteine and the closing phenylalanine or tryptophan. Each record gives: J gene, clone size, D gene, V gene, CDR3 protein, CDR3 DNA. The D gene is left open where the match is weak. Clone size is stated in some rows and not others, as once, few, many or a class when expanded.

TRBJ2-5	NA	TRBD1	TRBV20-1	CSADDPGQGARETQYF	TGCAGTGCCGACGATCCGGGACAGGGGGCCAGAGAGACCCAGTACTTC
TRBJ2-7	NA	NA	TRBV20-1	CSAASGTRLSYEQYF	TGCAGTGCTGCCTCCGGGACTCGCCTCTCCTACGAGCAGTACTTC
TRBJ2-7	few	NA	TRBV20-1	CSARVTGEQYF	TGCAGTGCTAGAGTCACCGGCGAGCAGTACTTC
TRBJ2-1	few	NA	TRBV7-2	CASSPGRFNEQFF	TGTGCCAGCAGCCCCGGGCGGTTTAATGAGCAGTTCTTC
TRBJ1-2	NA	NA	TRBV5-1	CASSLERGPNYGYTF	TGCGCCAGCAGCTTGGAGAGGGGCCCTAACTATGGCTACACCTTC
TRBJ2-2	once	TRBD2	TRBV6-5	CASSAPGLVGELFF	TGTGCCAGCAGTGCCCCGGGACTAGTCGGGGAGCTGTTTTTT
TRBJ2-3	few	NA	TRBV15	CATRREGLRTDTQYF	TGTGCCACCAGGAGAGAGGGACTTCGCACAGATACGCAGTATTTT
TRBJ1-2	NA	NA	TRBV7-2	CASSPGQNAHYGYTF	TGTGCCAGCAGCCCCGGACAGAACGCCCACTATGGCTACACCTTC
TRBJ1-2	few	NA	TRBV29-1	CSVGTPTINYGYTF	TGCAGCGTCGGGACACCCACGATCAACTATGGCTACACCTTC
TRBJ1-1	NA	NA	TRBV7-9	CASSSGQDRTQGAFF	TGTGCCAGCAGCTCAGGGCAAGACAGGACCCAGGGGGCTTTCTTT
TRBJ1-4	many	TRBD1	TRBV5-1	CASSLTGGNEKLFF	TGTGCCAGCAGCTTGACAGGGGGCAACGAAAAACTGTTTTTT
TRBJ2-4	NA	TRBD2	TRBV6-6	CASSYKTRLAGDEYF	TGTGCCAGCAGCTACAAGACCCGACTAGCGGGGGATGAGTACTTC
TRBJ1-1	NA	NA	TRBV6-6	CASMTPGTDTEAFF	TGTGCCAGCATGACACCGGGGACCGACACTGAAGCTTTCTTT
TRBJ2-3	few	NA	TRBV7-2	CASTGTVPGPQYF	TGTGCCAGCACCGGAACGGTTCCAGGCCCGCAGTATTTT
TRBJ1-2	NA	NA	TRBV5-1	CASSLVGGLPGDGYTF	TGCGCCAGCAGCTTGGTGGGCGGTCTACCAGGGGATGGCTACACCTTC
TRBJ1-2	many	NA	TRBV7-9	CASSRQGSPWSYGYTF	TGTGCCAGCAGCCGTCAGGGATCTCCGTGGAGCTATGGCTACACCTTC